A selection of T cell receptor beta chains follows, all from one sample in a study of early T cells in non-severe SARS-CoV-2 infection. Using its own MiXCR run on the 5' RACE reads, TCRdb lists one record per CDR3 protein. There are fewer than 70,000 distinct CDR3 sequences in the sample; 3.5% to 6% occur only once, and roughly 3.4% lies in the top ten. The source material was whole blood, sampled at baseline. These receptors were obtained from an adult who was a healthcare worker with PCR-confirmed SARS-CoV-2 infection or an uninfected control (not recorded which). The donor label of this sample is uncertain. Both conserved end residues are part of each CDR3. The D gene is left open where the match is weak. The size of a clone is reported for some rows only, either as once, few or many, or as a class for expanded clones.

>TRBD2|TRBV7-2|TRBJ2-2|NA
TGTGCCAGCAGCCCTAGCGGCCCTGCCCCCGGGGAGCTGTTTTTT
CASSPSGPAPGELFF
>NA|TRBV4-1|TRBJ2-1|NA
TGCGCCAGTAGACCGGGAGCCCTAAACAATGAGCAGTTCTTC
CASRPGALNNEQFF
>NA|TRBV6-2/TRBV6-3|TRBJ1-6|many
TGTGCCAGCAGTCGGGACGGGAGAGACTCACCCCTCCACTTT
CASSRDGRDSPLHF
>NA|TRBV19|TRBJ2-4|few
TGTGCCAGTAATTTCCAGGGAGGAAACATTCAGTACTTC
CASNFQGGNIQYF
>NA|TRBV7-2|TRBJ2-5|many
TGTGCCAGCAGCTTAGTCACCGGGCCAGCAGAGACCCAGTACTTC
CASSLVTGPAETQYF
>NA|TRBV6-1|TRBJ2-7|many
TGTGCCAGCAGTGAAAACTACGAGCAGTACTTC
CASSENYEQYF
>NA|TRBV2|TRBJ1-2|many
TGTGCCAGCAGTGCACAGGGCTATGGCTACACCTTC
CASSAQGYGYTF
>TRBD2|TRBV28|TRBJ2-1|NA
TGTGCCAGCAGTTCCGCGGGGGAAACCTACAATGAGCAGTTCTTC
CASSSAGETYNEQFF
>NA|TRBV20-1|TRBJ2-5|few
TGCAGTGCTAGAGCGGGGGGCCGAGAGACCCAGTACTTC
CSARAGGRETQYF
>NA|TRBV20-1|TRBJ2-7|many
TGCAGTGCTAGGAGGAACTACGAGCAGTACTTC
CSARRNYEQYF
>TRBD1|TRBV9|TRBJ1-4|NA
TGTGCCAGCAGCGTAGCTCCAGGGGGCTACGAAAAACTGTTTTTT
CASSVAPGGYEKLFF
>NA|TRBV21-1|TRBJ2-5|few
TGTGCCAGCAGCAAAGCGCTGCGGGCGGCCCTCTACCAAGAGACCCAGTACTTC
CASSKALRAALYQETQYF
>TRBD1|TRBV11-2|TRBJ1-5|many
TGTGCCAGCAGCCGGGACAGGGGCAATCAGCCCCAGCATTTT
CASSRDRGNQPQHF
>NA|TRBV6-2/TRBV6-3|TRBJ2-2|NA
TGTGCCAGCAGTTACGGGGGCCGTGAGCTGTTTTTT
CASSYGGRELFF
>NA|TRBV3-1|TRBJ2-3|NA
TGTGCCAGCAGCCACCGACGGGGAACAGATACGCAGTATTTT
CASSHRRGTDTQYF
>TRBD2|TRBV7-2|TRBJ2-7|few
TGTGCCAGCAGCTTGGGGGCTAGCGGGGGGCAGACCTACGAGCAGTACTTC
CASSLGASGGQTYEQYF
>TRBD1|TRBV7-9|TRBJ2-3|many
TGTGCCAGCAGCTTAGCTGGCCTAGGGGGCGGAACAGATACGCAGTATTTT
CASSLAGLGGGTDTQYF
>NA|TRBV19|TRBJ1-1|few
TGTGCCAGTAGTATGCGGCCGTCAGAGGGGACTGAAGCTTTCTTT
CASSMRPSEGTEAFF
>NA|TRBV12-3/TRBV12-4|TRBJ1-2|many
TGTGCCAGCAGTATGGACGGACGAGGGTATGGCTACACCTTC
CASSMDGRGYGYTF
>NA|TRBV5-6|TRBJ1-5|few
TGTGCCAGCAGCTTGGGGCAGGTCATCAATCAGCCCCAGCATTTT
CASSLGQVINQPQHF
>NA|TRBV3-1|TRBJ2-7|NA
TGTGCCAGCAGCCCCCGGGAGCACGAGCAGTACTTC
CASSPREHEQYF
>NA|TRBV7-2|TRBJ1-1|few
TGTGCCAGCAGCTTAAGCAGGGCTAGGAACACTGAAGCTTTCTTT
CASSLSRARNTEAFF
>NA|TRBV5-1|TRBJ2-7|NA
TGCGCCAGCACCTCGGACACTTCCTACGAGCAGTACTTC
CASTSDTSYEQYF
>NA|TRBV6-5|TRBJ1-5|NA
TGTGCCAGCAGCCCGAACCTTTCGGGAGGCAATCAGCCCCAGCATTTT
CASSPNLSGGNQPQHF
>NA|TRBV4-2|TRBJ2-5|many
TGTGCCAGCAGCCAAGATCAAGCCGGAGAGACCCAGTACTTC
CASSQDQAGETQYF